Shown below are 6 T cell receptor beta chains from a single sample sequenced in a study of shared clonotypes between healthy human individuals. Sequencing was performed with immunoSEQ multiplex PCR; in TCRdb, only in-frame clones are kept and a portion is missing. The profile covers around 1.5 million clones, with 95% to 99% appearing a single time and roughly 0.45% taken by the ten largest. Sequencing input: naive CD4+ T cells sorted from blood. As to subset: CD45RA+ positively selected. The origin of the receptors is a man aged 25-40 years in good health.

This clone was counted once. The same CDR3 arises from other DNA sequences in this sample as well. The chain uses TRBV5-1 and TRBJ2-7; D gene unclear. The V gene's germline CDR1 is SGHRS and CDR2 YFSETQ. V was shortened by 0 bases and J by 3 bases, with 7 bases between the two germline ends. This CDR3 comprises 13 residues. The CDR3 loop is CASSLGSLYEQYF. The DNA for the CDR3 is TGCGCCAGCAGCTTGGGCAGCCTCTACGAGCAGTACTTC.

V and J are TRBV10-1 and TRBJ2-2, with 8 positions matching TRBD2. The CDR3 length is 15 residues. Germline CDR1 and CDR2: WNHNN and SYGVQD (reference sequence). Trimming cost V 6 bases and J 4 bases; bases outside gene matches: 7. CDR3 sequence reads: CASSRGAGVTGELFF. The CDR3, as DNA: TGCGCCAGCAGCCGGGGAGCGGGAGTCACCGGGGAGCTGTTTTTT.

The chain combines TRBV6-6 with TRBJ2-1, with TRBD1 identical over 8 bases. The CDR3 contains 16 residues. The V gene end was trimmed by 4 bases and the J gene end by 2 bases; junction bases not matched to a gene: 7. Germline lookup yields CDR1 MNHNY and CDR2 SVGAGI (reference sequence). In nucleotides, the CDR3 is TGTGCCAGCAGTTCGACCGCAGGGGGCGCCTACAATGAGCAGTTCTTC. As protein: CASSSTAGGAYNEQFF.

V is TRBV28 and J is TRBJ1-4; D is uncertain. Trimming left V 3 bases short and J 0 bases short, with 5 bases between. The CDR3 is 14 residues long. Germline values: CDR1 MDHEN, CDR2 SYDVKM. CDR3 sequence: CASSLAATNEKLFF. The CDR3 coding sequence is TGTGCCAGCAGTTTGGCTGCAACTAATGAAAAACTGTTTTTT.

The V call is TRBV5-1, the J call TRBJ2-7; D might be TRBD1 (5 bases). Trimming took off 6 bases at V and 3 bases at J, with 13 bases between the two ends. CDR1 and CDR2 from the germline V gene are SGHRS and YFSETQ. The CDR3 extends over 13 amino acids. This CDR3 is CASNPGNHYEQYF. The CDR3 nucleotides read TGCGCCAGCAACCCAGGGAACCACTACGAGCAGTACTTC.

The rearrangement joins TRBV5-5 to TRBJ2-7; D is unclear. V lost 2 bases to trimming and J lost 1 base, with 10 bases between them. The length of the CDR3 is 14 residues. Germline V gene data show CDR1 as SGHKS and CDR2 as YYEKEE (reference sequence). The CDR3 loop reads CASSFSLASYEQYF. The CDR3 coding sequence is TGTGCCAGCAGCTTCTCGCTCGCTTCCTACGAGCAGTACTTC.